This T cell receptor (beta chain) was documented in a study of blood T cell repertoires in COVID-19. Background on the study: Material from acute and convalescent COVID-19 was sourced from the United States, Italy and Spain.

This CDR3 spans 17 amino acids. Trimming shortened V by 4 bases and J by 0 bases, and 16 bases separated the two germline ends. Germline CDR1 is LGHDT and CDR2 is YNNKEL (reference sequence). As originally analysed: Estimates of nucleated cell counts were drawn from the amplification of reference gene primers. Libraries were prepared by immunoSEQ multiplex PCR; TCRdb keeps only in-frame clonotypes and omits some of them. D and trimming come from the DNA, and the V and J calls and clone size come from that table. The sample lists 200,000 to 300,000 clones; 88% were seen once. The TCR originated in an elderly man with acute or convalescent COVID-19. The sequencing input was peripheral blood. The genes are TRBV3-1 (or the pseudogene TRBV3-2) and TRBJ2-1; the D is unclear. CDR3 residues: CASSPTDVVFSYNEQFF. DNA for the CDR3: TGTGCCAGCAGCCCCACAGACGTCGTATTCTCCTACAATGAGCAGTTCTTC.